Listed here are 18 T cell receptor beta chains from one sample, sequenced in a study of response to subunit inactivated influenza vaccine. TCRdb called the RT-PCR reads again in MiXCR, with one record for every CDR3 protein. The sample comprises roughly 500,000 distinct CDR3 sequences, approximately 17% of which are singletons, and roughly 3% rests with the top ten. The sequencing here drew on CD4+ T cells sorted from PBMCs, taken less than 30 months after vaccination. All receptors come from a man aged 45 to 75 who received an inactivated influenza vaccine.

The chain has TRBV6-5 and TRBJ2-2; 11 bases fit TRBD1. Germline CDR1 and CDR2: MNHEY and SVGAGI. This CDR3 has 16 residues. With 3 bases clipped from V and 4 bases from J, the junction kept 4 bases outside the gene matches. DNA for the CDR3: TGTGCCAGCAGTTATTTCGGGACAGGGGGCACCGGGGAGCTGTTTTTT. Amino acids: CASSYFGTGGTGELFF.

This clonotype was seen more than once but under ten times. The chain has TRBV4-1 and TRBJ1-3; D not certain. Germline V gene lookup returns CDR1 MGHRA and CDR2 YSYEKL. V was cut by 5 bases and J by 0 bases, with 5 bases left in between. This CDR3 spans 13 amino acids. The CDR3 DNA reads TGCGCCAGCAGCATACACTCTGGAAACACCATATATTTT. Its translation is CASSIHSGNTIYF.

This clonotype occurred a few times. The CDR3 sequence is CASTTGRNTEAFF. The CDR3 nucleotides read TGTGCCAGCACCACGGGACGAAATACTGAAGCTTTCTTT. V gene TRBV12-3 or TRBV12-4 combines with J gene TRBJ1-1; D possibly corresponds to TRBD1 (5 bases). V was trimmed by 7 bases and J by 5 bases, leaving 14 bases between them. The CDR3 length is 13 residues.

In this sample, this clonotype turned up a few times. The J gene is TRBJ1-6, the V gene TRBV2, with 7 bases identical to TRBD1. J lost 0 bases, V lost 6 bases, and 8 bases had no gene match. Germline lookup yields CDR1 SNHLY and CDR2 FYNNEI. This CDR3 region has 17 residues. The CDR3 is CASRWAGGSSYNSPLHF. In DNA form, the CDR3 reads TGTGCCAGCAGATGGGCAGGGGGGAGCTCCTATAATTCACCCCTCCACTTT.

The rearrangement uses TRBV14 and TRBJ2-1, with D maybe TRBD2 (6 bases). The CDR3 is 14 amino acids. Trimming took off 5 bases at V and 4 bases at J, with 12 bases between the two ends. CDR1 is SGHDN and CDR2 is FVKESK in the germline V gene. The CDR3 loop is CASSGRDLYNEQFF. The CDR3, as DNA: TGTGCCAGCAGCGGCCGGGACTTATACAATGAGCAGTTCTTC.

V usage is TRBV7-2 and J usage is TRBJ2-1; a possible D gene is TRBD2 (6 bases). Germline CDR1 SGHTA, CDR2 FQGNSA. The CDR3 runs to 15 residues. V lost 6 bases and J 0 bases, leaving 12 bases between the germline ends. The CDR3 protein is CASRSSGPSYNEQFF. Here the CDR3 DNA reads TGTGCCAGCAGGTCAAGCGGGCCCTCCTACAATGAGCAGTTCTTC.

The chain employs TRBV9 and TRBJ1-2; D is possibly TRBD1 (5 bases). The CDR3 is 15 amino acids. Per germline, CDR1 SGDLS and CDR2 YYNGEE. The V end was cut by 3 bases, the J end by 4 bases, with 16 bases between. CDR3 residues: CASSGAGTVSYGYTF. The CDR3 nucleotides read TGTGCCAGCAGCGGCGCCGGGACCGTAAGCTATGGCTACACCTTC. Drawing the rest from reference TRBV9 and TRBJ1-2, the complete variable domain is DSGVTQTPKHLITATGQRVTLRCSPRSGDLSVYWYQQSLDQGLQFLIQYYNGEERAKGNILERFSAQQFPDLHSELNLSSLELGDSALYFCASSGAGTVSYGYTFGSGTRLTVV.

The chain carries TRBV20-1 and TRBJ2-1; 10 bases align to TRBD2. This CDR3 spans 16 amino acids. Trimming took 0 bases from V and 4 from J; bases not matched to a gene: 6. CDR1 and CDR2 (germline): DFQATT, SNEGSKA (reference sequence). The CDR3 coding sequence is TGCAGTGCTAGAGACGTAGCGGGAGGATTTTACAATGAGCAGTTCTTC. Translated: CSARDVAGGFYNEQFF.

This clonotype was found a few times. J is TRBJ2-2 and V is TRBV12-3 or TRBV12-4; D might be TRBD1 (5 bases). V lost 6 bases, J lost 3 bases, and 11 bases lay in between. The CDR3 covers 14 residues. The CDR3 region has the DNA TGTGCCAGCAGGATACAGGAACACACCGGGGAGCTGTTTTTT. This codes for CASRIQEHTGELFF.

The sample holds many counts of this clonotype. The J gene is TRBJ2-3, the V gene TRBV6-1, with TRBD2 matching 14 bases. Trimming cost V 7 bases and J 12 bases; bases outside gene matches: 15. This CDR3 has 16 residues. CDR1 is MNHNS and CDR2 is SASEGT in the germline V gene. The CDR3 sequence is CASIRLAGGYPRPQYF. CDR3 sequence (DNA): TGTGCCAGCATCAGACTAGCGGGGGGGTATCCGAGGCCCCAGTATTTT.

This clonotype was seen at least ten times. The chain employs TRBV12-3 or TRBV12-4 and TRBJ1-4; D remains unclear. Trimming took 3 bases from V and 7 from J, leaving 6 bases between them. The CDR3 runs 12 residues. CDR3 region: CASSFSGEKLFF. In DNA form, the CDR3 reads TGTGCCAGCAGTTTCAGCGGTGAAAAACTGTTTTTT.

The CDR3, as DNA: TGTGCCAGCAGCTCCGAAGGTACCAGCAATCAGCCCCAGCATTTT. Its protein is CASSSEGTSNQPQHF. This chain links TRBV7-9 with TRBJ1-5; D is uncertain. CDR1 and CDR2 (germline): SEHNR, FQNEAQ (reference sequence). Trimming cost V 4 bases and J 1 base, with 11 bases left between them. The length of the CDR3 is 15 residues. The full variable domain, with the rest looked up from reference TRBV7-9 and TRBJ1-5, is DTGVSQNPRHKITKRGQNVTFRCDPISEHNRLYWYRQTLGQGPEFLTYFQNEAQLEKSRLLSDRFSAERPKGSFSTLEIQRTEQGDSAMYLCASSSEGTSNQPQHFGDGTRLSIL.

The table lists this clonotype with a few counts. The chain's CDR3 is CASSLTGVAFTRPDTQYF. CDR3 coding DNA: TGTGCCAGCAGCTTGACGGGCGTCGCTTTTACGAGGCCAGATACGCAGTATTTT. This chain links TRBV11-2 with TRBJ2-3; D is unresolved. This CDR3 has 18 residues. CDR1 and CDR2 (germline): SGHAT, FQNNGV. V was trimmed by 3 bases and J by 4 bases, leaving 23 bases between them.

The rearrangement joins TRBV24-1 to TRBJ1-2, with D possibly TRBD1 on 6 matching bases. The CDR3 extends over 11 amino acids. V was trimmed by 9 bases and J by 7 bases, leaving 11 bases between them. Germline V gene lookup returns CDR1 KGHDR and CDR2 SFDVKD. The CDR3, as DNA: TGTGCCACCGGAACAGGGATTGGCTACACCTTC. Translated, it gives CATGTGIGYTF.

J is TRBJ2-1 and V is TRBV10-3; 10 bases are shared with TRBD2. The trim removed 0 bases at V and 6 bases at J, leaving 14 bases unmatched. The germline CDR1 and CDR2 sequences are ENHRY and SYGVKD. This CDR3 region has 19 residues. The CDR3 sequence is CAISESMGDLAGGLNEQFF. In DNA, the CDR3 is TGTGCCATCAGTGAGTCGATGGGTGATTTAGCGGGGGGCCTCAATGAGCAGTTCTTC.

The V call is TRBV10-3, the J call TRBJ2-5; D possibly matches TRBD1 or TRBD2 (5 bases each). CDR3 length: 14 residues. The ends were cut back, 6 bases at V and 4 bases at J, with 15 bases in the middle. Germline V lookup: CDR1 ENHRY, CDR2 SYGVKD. This CDR3 reads CAIRAGTDSETQYF. The CDR3 DNA reads TGTGCCATCAGAGCCGGGACCGACTCAGAGACCCAGTACTTC.

A few counts support this clonotype. V is TRBV4-3 and J is TRBJ2-1; TRBD1 aligns across 7 bases. The J segment lost 3 bases and the V segment lost 3 bases, leaving 8 bases of the junction unmatched. The CDR3 has 16 amino acids. CDR1 is LGHNA, CDR2 YSLEER, per germline. The CDR3 DNA sequence: TGCGCCAGCAGCCAGGCCCTGACAGGGTTCTACAATGAGCAGTTCTTC. This translates into CASSQALTGFYNEQFF.

This clonotype was counted many times. CDR3 DNA sequence: TGTGCCAGCAGTTTAAGCGGGATAGCCAAAAACATTCAGTACTTC. It encodes CASSLSGIAKNIQYF. The genes are TRBV12-3 or TRBV12-4 and TRBJ2-4, with 7 nucleotides matching TRBD2. The length of the CDR3 is 15 residues. V gave up 2 bases and J gave up 0 bases; unmatched junction bases: 1.